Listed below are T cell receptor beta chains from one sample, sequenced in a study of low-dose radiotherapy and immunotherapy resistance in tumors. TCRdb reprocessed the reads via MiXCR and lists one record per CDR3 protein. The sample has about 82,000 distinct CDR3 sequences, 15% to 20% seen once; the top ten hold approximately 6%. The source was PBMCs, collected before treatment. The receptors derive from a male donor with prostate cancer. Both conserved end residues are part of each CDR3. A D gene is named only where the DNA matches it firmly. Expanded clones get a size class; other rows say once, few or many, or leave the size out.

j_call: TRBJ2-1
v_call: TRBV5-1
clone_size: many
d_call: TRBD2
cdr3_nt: TGCGCCAGCAGCCCGGGGACTAGCGGGAGTGGGTCCTACAATGAGCAGTTCTTC
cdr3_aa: CASSPGTSGSGSYNEQFF

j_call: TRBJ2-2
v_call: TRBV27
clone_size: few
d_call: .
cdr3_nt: TGTGCCAGCAGTTTATATAAAGGGGGACCGAACACCGGGGAGCTGTTTTTT
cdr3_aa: CASSLYKGGPNTGELFF

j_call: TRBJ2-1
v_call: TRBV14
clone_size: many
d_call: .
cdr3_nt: TGTGCCAGCAGCCCCTGGAGCAGGGAAAAGCAGTTCTTC
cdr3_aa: CASSPWSREKQFF

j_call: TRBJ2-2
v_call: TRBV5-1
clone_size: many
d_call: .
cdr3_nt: TGCGCCAGCAGGAAGCAGGGTACGGACACCGGGGAGCTGTTTTTT
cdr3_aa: CASRKQGTDTGELFF

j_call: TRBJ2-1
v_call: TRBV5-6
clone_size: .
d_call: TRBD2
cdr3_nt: TGTGCCAGCGCCCCCCGGCGGGGGTACGGCAATGAGCAGTTCTTC
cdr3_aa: CASAPRRGYGNEQFF

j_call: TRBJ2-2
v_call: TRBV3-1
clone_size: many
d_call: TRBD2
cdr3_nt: TGTGCCAGCAGCCAAGCTAGCGGGGGAAACACCGGGGAGCTGTTTTTT
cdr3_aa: CASSQASGGNTGELFF

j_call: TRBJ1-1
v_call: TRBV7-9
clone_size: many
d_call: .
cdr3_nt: TGTGCCAGCAGCTTAGTGCGGTCGGGGGTCGGGATGAACACTGAAGCTTTCTTT
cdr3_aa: CASSLVRSGVGMNTEAFF

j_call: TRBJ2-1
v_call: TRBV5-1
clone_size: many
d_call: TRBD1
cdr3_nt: TGCGCCAGCAGCGGACAGGGGGCTAATGAGCAGTTCTTC
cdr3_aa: CASSGQGANEQFF

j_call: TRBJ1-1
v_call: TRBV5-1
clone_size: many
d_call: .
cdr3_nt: TGCGCCAGCAGCCCGGCCGGGACACTGAACACTGAAGCTTTCTTT
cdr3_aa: CASSPAGTLNTEAFF

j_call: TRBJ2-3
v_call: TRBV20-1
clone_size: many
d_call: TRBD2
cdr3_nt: TGCAGTGCTAGAGATGAGCGGGAGGATCGGGACACAGATACGCAGTATTTT
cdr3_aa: CSARDEREDRDTDTQYF

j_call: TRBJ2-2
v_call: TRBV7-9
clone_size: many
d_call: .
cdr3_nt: TGTGCCAGCAGCGGACAGACACTGAACACCGGGGAGCTGTTTTTT
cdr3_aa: CASSGQTLNTGELFF

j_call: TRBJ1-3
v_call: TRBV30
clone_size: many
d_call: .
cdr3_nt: TGTGCCTGGACCGCTATGAGGATCTCTGGAAACACCATATATTTT
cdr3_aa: CAWTAMRISGNTIYF

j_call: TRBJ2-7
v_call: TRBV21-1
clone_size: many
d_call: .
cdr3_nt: TGTGCCAGCAGGTCGGACGGCCTCCCCTACGAGCAGTACTTC
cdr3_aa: CASRSDGLPYEQYF

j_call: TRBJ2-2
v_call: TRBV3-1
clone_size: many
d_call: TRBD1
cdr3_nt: TGTGCCAGCAGCCTACCTCCTTGGACAGGGGGTACCGGGGAGCTGTTTTTT
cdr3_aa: CASSLPPWTGGTGELFF

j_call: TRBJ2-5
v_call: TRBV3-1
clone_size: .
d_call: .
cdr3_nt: TGTGCCAGCAAGGAATTAGCGAGGGAGACCCAGTACTTC
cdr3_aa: CASKELARETQYF

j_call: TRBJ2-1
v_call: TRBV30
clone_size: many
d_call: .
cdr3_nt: TGTGCCTGGAGTGTAGGACAAATCAATGAGCAGTTCTTC
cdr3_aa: CAWSVGQINEQFF

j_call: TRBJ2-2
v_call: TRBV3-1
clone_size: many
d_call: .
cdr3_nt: TGTGCCAGCAGCCAAGTGGTTTTGTCAGGTCGCGGGGAGCTGTTTTTT
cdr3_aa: CASSQVVLSGRGELFF

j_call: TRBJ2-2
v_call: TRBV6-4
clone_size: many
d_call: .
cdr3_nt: TGTGCCAGCAGAACTTCTCAGGCCGGGGAGCTGTTTTTT
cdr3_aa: CASRTSQAGELFF

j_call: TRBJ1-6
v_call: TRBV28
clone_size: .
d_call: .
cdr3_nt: TGTGCCAGCAGTTTGGGGGACGGGAAGGTTTCCTATAATTCACCCCTCCACTTT
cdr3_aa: CASSLGDGKVSYNSPLHF

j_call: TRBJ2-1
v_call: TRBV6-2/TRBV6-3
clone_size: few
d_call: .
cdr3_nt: TGTGCCAGCAGTTACAGGCAGGAGAACAATGAGCAGTTCTTC
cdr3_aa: CASSYRQENNEQFF

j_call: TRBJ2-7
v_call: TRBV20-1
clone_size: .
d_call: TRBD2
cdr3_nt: TGCAGTGCTAGAGATCATCTAGCGGGAGTGGGTGAGCAGTACTTC
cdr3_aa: CSARDHLAGVGEQYF

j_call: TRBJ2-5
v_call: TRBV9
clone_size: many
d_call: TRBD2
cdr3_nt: TGTGCCAGCAGCGCCGGGACCGTCGGGGGGGAGACCCAGTACTTC
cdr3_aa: CASSAGTVGGETQYF

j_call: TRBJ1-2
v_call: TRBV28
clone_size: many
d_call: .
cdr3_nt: TGTGCCAGCAGTCCCTCGGGGTATGGCTACACCTTC
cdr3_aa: CASSPSGYGYTF

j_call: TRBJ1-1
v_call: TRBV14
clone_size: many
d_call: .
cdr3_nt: TGTGCCAGCAGCCAAGTCCGGGCCCCTGGCACTGAAGCTTTCTTT
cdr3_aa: CASSQVRAPGTEAFF

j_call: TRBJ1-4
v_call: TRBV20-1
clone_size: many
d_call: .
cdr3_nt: TGCAGTGCTAGAGATATGGCAGGGGCGGCTGAAAAACTGTTTTTT
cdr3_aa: CSARDMAGAAEKLFF

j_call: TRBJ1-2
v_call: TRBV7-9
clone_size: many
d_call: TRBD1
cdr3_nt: TGTGCCAGCAGCTCGGACAGGGAGTGGGATGGCTACACCTTC
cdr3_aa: CASSSDREWDGYTF

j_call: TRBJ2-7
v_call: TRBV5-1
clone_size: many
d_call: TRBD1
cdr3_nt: TGCGCCAGCAGCTTGGGGGACAGAAAACCCTACGAGCAGTACTTC
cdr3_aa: CASSLGDRKPYEQYF

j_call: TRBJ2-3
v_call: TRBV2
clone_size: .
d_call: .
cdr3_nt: TGTGCCAGCAGTGACGCGTGGGACACAGATACGCAGTATTTT
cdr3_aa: CASSDAWDTDTQYF

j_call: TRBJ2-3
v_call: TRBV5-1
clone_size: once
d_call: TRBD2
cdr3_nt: TGCGCCAGCAGCGCTTCCGGGACTAGCGGCACAGATACGCAGTATTTT
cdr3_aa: CASSASGTSGTDTQYF

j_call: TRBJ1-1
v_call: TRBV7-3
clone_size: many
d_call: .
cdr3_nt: TGTGCCAGCAGCTTAAATAGGGATAGTGCTGAAGCTTTCTTT
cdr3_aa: CASSLNRDSAEAFF